Following are 16 T cell receptor beta chains from one sample sequenced in a study of blood T cell repertoires in COVID-19. Data came from immunoSEQ multiplex PCR; TCRdb stores just in-frame clones and leaves some out. This sample has 60,000 to 65,000 clones, with 65% to 80% found just once. The specimen was peripheral blood. These receptor sequences come from a human donor in a cohort sampled during active COVID-19.

The rearrangement uses TRBV7-2 and TRBJ1-1; D not resolved. CDR3 length equals 15 residues. The germline V and J ends were trimmed by 3 bases and 0 bases, with 11 bases remaining between them. CDR1 is SGHTA, CDR2 FQGNSA, per germline. CDR3 sequence reads: CASSFSAGVNTEAFF. CDR3 nucleotide sequence: TGTGCCAGCAGCTTTTCCGCCGGGGTGAACACTGAAGCTTTCTTT.

This clone was recorded a few times. This sequence joins TRBV27 and TRBJ1-6; 9 bases line up with TRBD1. This CDR3 spans 17 amino acids. Losses at the gene ends were 5 bases for V and 7 bases for J; bases not matched to a gene: 12. CDR1 and CDR2 from the germline V gene are MNHEY and SMNVEV (reference sequence). This CDR3 reads CASSPFTGGWRNSPLHF. DNA of the CDR3: TGTGCCAGCAGTCCCTTTACAGGGGGCTGGAGGAATTCACCCCTCCACTTT.

This clone is categorized as medium-sized (0.01 to 0.1%). The chain uses TRBV27 and TRBJ2-2, with 9 bases aligning to TRBD1. V lost 10 bases, J lost 5 bases, and 11 bases stayed unmatched. The germline V gene has CDR1 MNHEY and CDR2 SMNVEV (reference sequence). The CDR3 runs 15 residues. The CDR3 region has the DNA TGTGCCACCGCTGAAAGGGGACAGGGTACCGGGGAGCTGTTTTTT. Protein: CATAERGQGTGELFF.

The V call is TRBV2, the J call TRBJ2-7, with unresolved D. The CDR3 loop spans 14 amino acids. Germline values: CDR1 SNHLY, CDR2 FYNNEI. Trimming cost V 6 bases and J 2 bases, with 14 bases left between them. CDR3 residues: CASSVESHPYEQYF. DNA of the CDR3: TGTGCCAGCAGCGTCGAGTCCCACCCCTACGAGCAGTACTTC.

The rearrangement uses TRBV4-2 and TRBJ2-7; 10 nucleotides agree with TRBD2. J gave up 4 bases and V 5 bases, and 5 bases lay outside the gene matches. There are 14 residues in the CDR3. Germline V gene sequence: CDR1 LGHNA, CDR2 YNFKEQ. CDR3 coding DNA: TGTGCCAGCAGCACGCCGGGACTAGCGTACGAGCAGTACTTC. Translating gives CASSTPGLAYEQYF.

The rearrangement uses TRBV7-3 and TRBJ2-7; TRBD1 matches at 7 bases. The CDR3 contains 14 residues. V was clipped by 7 bases and J by 2 bases; unmatched bases: 8. Germline assignment: CDR1 SGHTA and CDR2 FQGTGA. CDR3 nucleotides: TGTGCCAGCACCGAGGGGACAGCCCCCTACGAGCAGTACTTC. Translated, it gives CASTEGTAPYEQYF.

V gene TRBV29-1 combines with J gene TRBJ2-1, with D possibly matching TRBD1 (6 bases). CDR3 size: 13 residues. V dropped 7 bases and J dropped 2 bases, with 12 bases sitting between them. CDR1 is SQVTM, CDR2 ANQGSEA, per germline. The CDR3 DNA reads TGCAGCGCCCAACCAGGGGCCTACAATGAGCAGTTCTTC. As protein: CSAQPGAYNEQFF.

Turning to this clone: The final CDR3 position lacks the conserved phenylalanine or tryptophan, pointing to a likely read error. No DNA is shown, since the ends of the CDR3 on it are uncertain; the CDR3 is the one TCRdb lists. The chain is built from TRBV23-1 and TRBJ1-2. TRBV23-1 is labeled an ORF, and its function is uncertain. Inclusive of both ends, the CDR3 amounts to 12 amino acids. This CDR3 is CASRLGGRPFQC.

This rearrangement joins TRBV5-1 to TRBJ1-2, with no clear D. V was clipped by 6 bases and J by 5 bases, with 14 bases between them. CDR1 SGHRS and CDR2 YFSETQ come from the germline V gene. The CDR3 length is 13 residues. The DNA of the CDR3 is TGCGCCAGCACACTGGAACCGACTTATGGCTACACCTTC. Translated, it gives CASTLEPTYGYTF.

This chain links TRBV27 with TRBJ2-5; TRBD2 agrees at 9 bases. V lost 4 bases, J lost 5 bases, and 14 bases stayed unmatched. Germline V gene data show CDR1 as MNHEY and CDR2 as SMNVEV (reference sequence). The CDR3 covers 17 residues. The CDR3 here is CASSSRRGAGGSETQYF. The CDR3, as DNA: TGTGCCAGCAGTTCAAGGAGGGGTGCGGGGGGGTCGGAGACCCAGTACTTC.

V is TRBV25-1 and J is TRBJ2-5; D remains ambiguous. This CDR3 region has 13 residues. The germline V gene has CDR1 MGHDK and CDR2 SYGVNS. V was shortened by 3 bases and J by 5 bases, with 10 bases between the two germline ends. Written as DNA, the CDR3 is TGTGCCAGCAGTGACCAGGTCCTGGAGACCCAGTACTTC. Translation gives CASSDQVLETQYF.

The chain joins TRBV3-1 (or the pseudogene TRBV3-2) to TRBJ1-4; D remains ambiguous. The ends were cut back, 0 bases at V and 0 bases at J, with 11 bases in the middle. CDR1 and CDR2 (germline): LGHDT, YNNKEL (reference sequence). The CDR3 has 17 amino acids. CDR3 sequence reads: CASSQDLEDSTNEKLFF. CDR3 DNA: TGTGCCAGCAGCCAAGATCTGGAGGACTCAACTAATGAAAAACTGTTTTTT.

CDR3 nucleotides: TGTGCCAGCAGCTCCTGGGGGGGAGAGACCCAGTACTTC. Its translation: CASSSWGGETQYF. V usage is TRBV7-2 and J usage is TRBJ2-5; 7 nucleotides line up with TRBD2. V trimming: 4 bases; J trimming: 4 bases; junction bases outside the gene matches: 3. Germline-derived CDR1 and CDR2 are SGHTA and FQGNSA. The CDR3 has 13 amino acids.

This chain uses TRBV4-1 with TRBJ2-3, with 10 bases fitting TRBD2. CDR3 length equals 15 residues. V lost 1 base, J lost 4 bases, and 2 bases stayed unmatched. Germline CDR1 and CDR2: MGHRA and YSYEKL. DNA of the CDR3: TGCGCCAGCAGCCAAGGAGCGGGGGGGCCAGATACGCAGTATTTT. Translating gives CASSQGAGGPDTQYF.

The chain joins TRBV18 to TRBJ2-7; TRBD1 matches 12 bases. Unmatched junction bases numbered 13, after V lost 4 bases and J lost 3 bases. CDR1 and CDR2 (germline): KGHSH, LQKENI. This CDR3 has 18 residues. Here the CDR3 reads CASSQNRVGTGGSYEQYF. The CDR3 nucleotides are TGTGCCAGCTCACAAAATCGCGTCGGGACAGGGGGCAGCTACGAGCAGTACTTC.

V gene TRBV5-1 combines with J gene TRBJ1-2; a possible D gene is TRBD1 (5 bases). This CDR3 comprises 16 residues. The V and J ends lost 0 bases and 2 bases respectively, with 14 bases between them. The V gene's germline CDR1 is SGHRS and CDR2 YFSETQ. The CDR3 sequence: CASSLADPGRNYGYTF. CDR3 nucleotides: TGCGCCAGCAGCTTGGCCGACCCAGGGCGAAACTATGGCTACACCTTC.